These 22 T cell receptor beta chains share one sample of origin, sequenced in a study of GPR56 and killer-like receptors on CD4 memory cells. Five CD4+ populations, defined by killer cell lectin-like receptor and GPR56 markers, were sorted by FACS. No DNA is given; TCRdb re-called the reads and lists each CDR3 protein once. This table holds about 2,900 distinct CDR3 sequences. Sequencing was carried out using memory CD4+ T cells from blood. These receptors originate from a human donor in good health.

This clonotype is labeled medium-sized based on frequency. The rearrangement links TRBV6-2 or TRBV6-3 to TRBJ1-2; TCRdb proposes TRBD1, but this gene call is untestable without DNA. The CDR3 has 14 amino acids. CDR1 and CDR2 (germline): MNHEY, SVGEGT. The CDR3 region is CATRPGGSNYGYTF.

The chain couples TRBV7-9 to TRBJ1-1. The CDR3 totals 14 residues. The V gene's germline CDR1 is SEHNR and CDR2 FQNEAQ (reference sequence). Here the CDR3 reads CASGMSSRYTEAFF.

This chain links TRBV29-1 with TRBJ1-4; the TCRdb call, TRBD1, lacks DNA for checking. Germline-derived CDR1 and CDR2 are SQVTM and ANQGSEA. The CDR3 loop spans 16 amino acids. CDR3: CSVSSPGGATNEKLFF.

The chain carries TRBV20-1 and TRBJ2-7; the TCRdb D gene call, TRBD1, has no DNA to confirm it. The CDR3 extends over 15 amino acids. Germline V gene sequence: CDR1 DFQATT, CDR2 SNEGSKA (reference sequence). This chain's CDR3 is CSARPDRAHDYEQYF.

By frequency, this clonotype is large. The genes are TRBV6-6 and TRBJ2-3. The CDR3 has 12 amino acids. CDR1 is MNHNY and CDR2 is SVGAGI in the germline V gene (reference sequence). Here the CDR3 reads CASNYYSDTQYF.

The chain carries TRBV9 and TRBJ1-6. The CDR3 runs to 14 residues. Germline assignment: CDR1 SGDLS and CDR2 YYNGEE. The CDR3 protein is CASSVASNNSPLHF.

The CDR3 sequence: CASSLLRETQYF. The rearrangement joins TRBV28 to TRBJ2-5. CDR1 is MDHEN, CDR2 SYDVKM, per germline. This CDR3 spans 12 amino acids.

The V call is TRBV12-3 or TRBV12-4, the J call TRBJ2-1; without DNA, the TCRdb call of TRBD2 cannot be checked. The CDR3 covers 16 residues. CDR3: CASSSRAGGSYNEQFF.

The CDR3 protein is CASTADSSPLHF. The chain uses TRBV2 and TRBJ1-6; the D call from TCRdb, TRBD1, cannot be confirmed without DNA. Germline V gene lookup returns CDR1 SNHLY and CDR2 FYNNEI. CDR3 length: 12 amino acids.

Its frequency marks this clonotype as large. CDR3 residues: CASSIGQLGKSDTQYF. The rearrangement uses TRBV19 and TRBJ2-3; TCRdb names TRBD1, which stays unverified in the absence of DNA. The germline CDR1 and CDR2 sequences are LNHDA and SQIVND (reference sequence). The CDR3 contains 16 residues.

Judged by frequency, this clonotype is medium-sized (0.01 to 0.1%). The chain employs TRBV6-6 and TRBJ2-1; absent DNA, TCRdb's TRBD2 call cannot be checked. This CDR3 is 15 amino acids long. Germline V gene data show CDR1 as MNHNY and CDR2 as SVGAGI (reference sequence). The CDR3 sequence: CAGGGRTSGGDEQFF.

Measured by frequency, this clonotype is medium-sized. The J gene is TRBJ2-5, the V gene TRBV6-1; TCRdb's D call, TRBD2, is unchecked because there is no DNA. Germline CDR1 reads MNHNS; CDR2 reads SASEGT. CDR3 length: 17 residues. The CDR3 protein is CASSEEGGLAGQETQYF.

This clonotype is classed as large by frequency. This chain connects TRBV6-2 or TRBV6-3 to TRBJ1-1. Looked up from germline, CDR1 is MNHEY and CDR2 is SVGEGT. CDR3 length equals 18 residues. The CDR3: CASSYSRGRNLMNTEAFF.

This chain connects TRBV14 to TRBJ2-1; TCRdb designates TRBD1, a call that cannot be tested without DNA. This CDR3 is 14 amino acids long. Per germline, CDR1 SGHDN and CDR2 FVKESK. The CDR3 protein is CASSRRGQKGEQFF.

This clonotype is identified as medium-sized (0.01 to 0.1%) from frequency. This sequence joins TRBV5-4 and TRBJ1-2. CDR1 and CDR2 (germline): SGHNT, YYREEE (reference sequence). The CDR3 has 11 amino acids. CDR3: CASSFSYGYTF.

This clonotype is called large based on its frequency. Here the CDR3 reads CASSKGLAGDHYNEQFF. This chain links TRBV19 with TRBJ2-1; without DNA, the TCRdb call of TRBD2 cannot be checked. Germline lookup yields CDR1 LNHDA and CDR2 SQIVND (reference sequence). The CDR3 is 17 amino acids. The variable domain in full, completed from reference TRBV19 and TRBJ2-1, reads DGGITQSPKYLFRKEGQNVTLSCEQNLNHDAMYWYRQDPGQGLRLIYYSQIVNDFQKGDIAEGYSVSREKKESFPLTVTSAQKNPTAFYLCASSKGLAGDHYNEQFFGPGTRLTVL.

V usage is TRBV6-5 and J usage is TRBJ2-5; the D call of TRBD1 rests on TCRdb alone, since no DNA is present to check it. This CDR3 is 16 amino acids long. CDR1 is MNHEY and CDR2 is SVGAGI in the germline V gene. The CDR3 sequence is CASSYTRTGGEETQYF.

The chain uses TRBV11-3 and TRBJ2-7; TCRdb names TRBD2, which stays unverified in the absence of DNA. The CDR3 has 14 residues. The germline V gene has CDR1 SGHNT and CDR2 YENEEA. CDR3 in amino acids: CASSLGGRTTGQYF.

This clonotype is identified as large from frequency. J is TRBJ1-2 and V is TRBV19; the D call of TRBD1 rests on TCRdb alone, since no DNA is present to check it. CDR1 is LNHDA, CDR2 SQIVND, per germline (reference sequence). The CDR3 extends over 15 amino acids. The chain's CDR3 is CASSTTVLANYGYTF.

The rearrangement uses TRBV5-4 and TRBJ2-3; without DNA, the TCRdb call of TRBD1 cannot be checked. The CDR3 spans 15 residues. CDR1 is SGHNT and CDR2 is YYREEE in the germline V gene (reference sequence). This CDR3 is CASRPGPAQTDTQYF.

This clonotype registers medium-sized (0.01 to 0.1%) by frequency. The V gene is TRBV7-2, the J gene TRBJ1-1; the TRBD1 assignment by TCRdb is unverifiable without DNA. The CDR3 has 14 amino acids. CDR1 SGHTA and CDR2 FQGNSA come from the germline V gene. CDR3 in amino acids: CASSLDIGPAEAFF.

By frequency, this clonotype is medium-sized. The CDR3 is CASKGLGRRGYTF. The rearrangement joins TRBV5-4 to TRBJ1-2. The CDR3 is 13 residues long. CDR1 and CDR2 from the germline V gene are SGHNT and YYREEE (reference sequence).